This T cell receptor beta chain was retrieved from a study of identical twins (dated by TCRdb to the mid-2010s). In the study overall: To test whether fetal clonotypes persist, this study deep-sequenced TCR alpha and beta repertoires from monozygotic twins, from unrelated adults of various ages, and from cord blood. Replicate twin experiments were performed at different times using different library preparation protocols to rule out contamination.

Its CDR3 holds 15 amino acids, cysteine through phenylalanine. Here the CDR3 DNA is all that survives: 45 bases in frame from base 1. CDR1 and CDR2 are drawn from the germline V gene: MNHNS, SASEGT. V gives up 4 bases and J gives up 2 bases, and the segment between their germline ends measures 12 bases. On this clonotype itself: It lacks a known antigen. Base qualities are not at hand, and no much larger clone is one base apart.

Every donor in the study was a healthy Caucasian. The paper as a whole reports these results and caveats: Zero-insertion analyses could be partly confounded by invariant T cells such as MAIT and iNKT, although diverse VJ usage argued against such confounding for most clonotypes. Because the same donors could not be followed over many years, the conclusions depended on cross-sectional statistical analysis. Compared with coincidental sharing between unrelated individuals, an excess of low generation-probability sequences was observed among out-of-frame TCR alpha sequences shared between twins. In monozygotic twins, recombination models systematically underestimated out-of-frame TCR alpha sharing, but the models matched the sharing seen between unrelated individuals. In beta out-of-frame sequences, excess twin sharing was weaker, because having fewer shared sequences lowered the signal-to-noise ratio. Fewer insertions were carried by abundant cord blood beta clonotypes, a similar but weaker trend appeared in young adult naive repertoires, and no such trend appeared in memory repertoires.

Library preparation employed 5' RACE. Sequencing was carried out with an Illumina HiSeq 2000. A universal primer binding site was introduced by template switching, and a unique molecular identifier was present in the final cDNA, enabling accurate counting of TCR cDNA molecules. First-strand cDNA for TCR alpha and beta chains was synthesized from specific primers in the conserved constant-segment region. Each cDNA library was double barcoded, with a SMART-Mk sample barcode plus Illumina barcodes, to control for contamination. TruSeq adapter sequences along with Illumina sample barcodes were introduced in two successive PCR steps. TCR alpha and beta cDNA libraries were sequenced on the Illumina HiSeq platform with custom primers. Regarding the original processing steps: MiGEC processed the raw reads to extract unique molecular identifiers, while MiXCR was used to determine the CDR3 positions. For each individual, recombination models were inferred using an EM algorithm with the repgenHMM and IGoR tools. Shared clonotypes were analyzed with the tcR package in R, and sharing was normalized by the product of cloneset sizes. To study raw recombination without the effects of thymic and clonal selection, out-of-frame nonproductive sequences were analyzed. The raw public reads went through TCRdb reprocessing: fastp at Q25, MiXCR clone calling, in-frame beta chains kept. Every CDR3 protein is listed once, alongside the most common genes and DNA of its rows. None of the V and J calls come from the authors' own analysis; TCRdb made them. Present in this sample are some 1,600,000 distinct CDR3 sequences, 32% of which were seen just once. The top ten clonotypes cover over 0.25% of the sample.

Recombination joined TRBV6-1 with TRBJ1-5; the D region possibly corresponds to TRBD1 (5 bases align). Sequencing was done on a sample of cord blood. This TCR came from a newborn girl in good health. The DNA reads as follows: TGTGCCAGCAGTGTAGGAGGGGTCGGCAATCAGCCCCAGCATTTT. Translated, this is CASSVGGVGNQPQHF.